The next 20 T cell receptor beta chains were all read from a single sample in a study of T cell responses to AZD1222 COVID-19 vaccine. The table came from immunoSEQ multiplex PCR; TCRdb's copy has only in-frame clones and leaves some out. The sample lists roughly 93,000 clones, nearly 90% occurring once. The sequenced sample was peripheral blood, obtained on day 0 of MenACWY control vaccination. Receptors originate from an adult in good health.

This sequence joins TRBV28 and TRBJ1-2; D is ambiguous. V was trimmed by 7 bases and J by 5 bases, leaving 14 bases between them. The CDR3 consists of 13 residues. Looked up from germline, CDR1 is MDHEN and CDR2 is SYDVKM. The DNA for the CDR3 is TGTGCCAGCACGGGAAGGCCCTCTTATGGCTACACCTTC. Translated, it gives CASTGRPSYGYTF.

This chain joins TRBV2 and TRBJ2-4; D perhaps matches TRBD1 (7 bases). The V and J ends lost 5 bases and 6 bases respectively, with 17 bases between them. The CDR3 is made up of 15 amino acids. Germline assignment: CDR1 SNHLY and CDR2 FYNNEI. The CDR3 bases are TGTGCCAGCAGTAATTCCAGGGGGGAGACAAACATTCAGTACTTC. This translates into CASSNSRGETNIQYF.

This rearrangement joins TRBV5-6 to TRBJ2-7; TRBD1 agrees at 9 bases. Germline CDR1 reads SGHDT; CDR2 reads YYEEEE. J was trimmed by 2 bases and V by 3 bases; bases with no gene match: 3. The CDR3 consists of 14 residues. In DNA form, the CDR3 reads TGTGCCAGCAGCTCACAGGGGGCCACCTACGAGCAGTACTTC. This codes for CASSSQGATYEQYF. Full variable domain (missing parts from reference TRBV5-6 and TRBJ2-7): DAGVTQSPTHLIKTRGQQVTLRCSPKSGHDTVSWYQQALGQGPQFIFQYYEEEERQRGNFPDRFSGHQFPNYSSELNVNALLLGDSALYLCASSSQGATYEQYFGPGTRLTVT.

The chain couples TRBV3-1 (or the pseudogene TRBV3-2) to TRBJ2-7, with D perhaps assigned TRBD1 or TRBD2 (5 bases each). CDR3 length: 13 amino acids. The germline CDR1 and CDR2 sequences are LGHDT and YNNKEL (reference sequence). Trimming removed 0 bases at V and 6 bases at J, with 9 bases between. The DNA for the CDR3 is TGTGCCAGCAGCCAAGATTCCGGGGCCGAGCAGTACTTC. Translating it yields CASSQDSGAEQYF.

The chain joins TRBV30 to TRBJ1-1; 7 bases align to TRBD1. This CDR3 comprises 13 residues. The germline V gene has CDR1 GTSNPN and CDR2 SVGIG (reference sequence). The ends lost 8 bases at V and 1 base at J; junction bases unmatched: 7. CDR3 region: CATRQGRNTEAFF. As DNA, the CDR3 is TGTGCCACCAGACAGGGTCGGAACACTGAAGCTTTCTTT.

The CDR3 loop is CASSVVEGPGTEAFF. The CDR3 DNA reads TGTGCCAGCAGCGTAGTAGAGGGGCCGGGCACTGAAGCTTTCTTT. V is TRBV9 and J is TRBJ1-1; possibly TRBD1 for D (5 bases). The CDR3 runs 15 residues. Germline lookup yields CDR1 SGDLS and CDR2 YYNGEE. V was pared by 0 bases and J by 4 bases, with 13 bases between.

The rearrangement joins TRBV10-3 to TRBJ2-1; 9 nucleotides line up with TRBD2. Germline V gene lookup returns CDR1 ENHRY and CDR2 SYGVKD. Trimming at V came to 0 bases and at J to 7 bases, leaving 7 bases not matched to a gene. The CDR3 length is 16 residues. The CDR3 nucleotides are TGTGCCATCAGTGAGTCGGGTAGCGGGGGTTGGAATGAGCAGTTCTTC. It specifies CAISESGSGGWNEQFF.

The chain is built from TRBV27 and TRBJ2-1, with 9 bases aligning to TRBD2. The V segment lost 6 bases and the J segment 3 bases; nucleotides outside the gene matches: 6. This CDR3 spans 15 amino acids. In germline, CDR1 is MNHEY, CDR2 SMNVEV (reference sequence). CDR3 amino acids: CASSTAGGLYNEQFF. The CDR3 DNA follows: TGTGCCAGCAGCACAGCGGGGGGCCTCTACAATGAGCAGTTCTTC.

This chain uses TRBV4-3 with TRBJ1-2; D is possibly TRBD1 (5 bases). The CDR3 is 17 residues long. Trimming took 1 base from V and 7 from J, leaving 22 bases between them. The germline V gene encodes CDR1 LGHNA and CDR2 YSLEER. CDR3 DNA: TGCGCCAGCAGCCAAGCTCCCCGGGACTCCAGTCCAGGTGGCTACACCTTC. It yields the protein CASSQAPRDSSPGGYTF.

The rearrangement uses TRBV7-2 and TRBJ2-3; D is perhaps TRBD2 (6 bases). Germline CDR1 reads SGHTA; CDR2 reads FQGNSA. V lost 0 bases, J lost 6 bases, and 13 bases lay in between. This CDR3 comprises 15 residues. CDR3 coding DNA: TGTGCCAGCAGCTTAGCCTTAGCGGTGTCGGATACGCAGTATTTT. It translates to CASSLALAVSDTQYF.

As for this clone: Other DNA sequences in the sample encode the same CDR3. This rearrangement joins TRBV29-1 to TRBJ2-7; D remains unclear. CDR1 is SQVTM, CDR2 ANQGSEA, per germline. The CDR3 has 11 amino acids. The ends were cut back, 7 bases at V and 4 bases at J, with 11 bases in the middle. The CDR3 nucleotides read TGCAGCGCCGCTAGAGGTTACGAGCAGTACTTC. Protein product: CSAARGYEQYF.

The chain combines TRBV6-1 with TRBJ1-2, with 7 bases that match TRBD1. The germline gives CDR1 MNHNS, CDR2 SASEGT. J lost 5 bases, V lost 1 base, and 7 bases had no gene match. This CDR3 is built from 15 residues. The CDR3, as DNA: TGTGCCAGCAGTGAAGGACAAGGGGGCGCTTATGGCTACACCTTC. Translated: CASSEGQGGAYGYTF.

The chain combines TRBV7-2 with TRBJ1-2, with a possible D match to TRBD1 (5 bases). This CDR3 has 14 amino acids. Germline V gives CDR1 SGHTA, CDR2 FQGNSA. V lost 1 base and J lost 4, with 10 bases in between. The CDR3 loop reads CASSLGQGGYGYTF. The CDR3 DNA follows: TGTGCCAGCAGCTTAGGCCAGGGAGGCTATGGCTACACCTTC.

The chain has TRBV27 and TRBJ1-1; 7 bases are a match to TRBD1. The germline gives CDR1 MNHEY, CDR2 SMNVEV (reference sequence). The CDR3 contains 14 residues. V was clipped by 6 bases and J by 7 bases; unmatched bases: 11. CDR3 loop: CASREQGMGLEAFF. The CDR3 bases are TGTGCCAGCAGGGAACAGGGGATGGGGCTTGAAGCTTTCTTT.

The J gene is TRBJ1-2, the V gene TRBV2; weak D call: TRBD1 (5 bases). V dropped 9 bases and J dropped 0 bases, with 8 bases sitting between them. This CDR3 comprises 12 residues. Germline lookup yields CDR1 SNHLY and CDR2 FYNNEI. CDR3 region: CARGEANYGYTF. CDR3 sequence (DNA): TGTGCCAGGGGGGAAGCTAACTATGGCTACACCTTC.

The rearrangement joins TRBV4-2 to TRBJ1-1; the match to TRBD1 covers 9 bases. This CDR3 has 15 residues. Germline CDR1 reads LGHNA; CDR2 reads YNFKEQ. The V gene end was trimmed by 4 bases and the J gene end by 4 bases; junction bases not matched to a gene: 7. The CDR3 sequence is CASSLSGTGRTEAFF. Written as DNA, the CDR3 is TGTGCCAGCAGCCTCTCCGGGACAGGGCGCACTGAAGCTTTCTTT.

CDR3 loop: CASGQPIYGYTF. For the CDR3, the DNA is TGTGCCAGTGGGCAGCCCATCTATGGCTACACCTTC. This sequence joins TRBV28 and TRBJ1-2; D not certain. V gave up 9 bases and J gave up 4 bases, with 12 bases separating them. This CDR3 spans 12 amino acids. CDR1 and CDR2 (germline): MDHEN, SYDVKM.

J is TRBJ2-7 and V is TRBV19, with 7 bases identical to TRBD2. After removal of 2 bases from V and 0 bases from J, the junction contained 4 bases not matched to a gene. CDR1 is LNHDA and CDR2 is SQIVND in the germline V gene (reference sequence). This CDR3 is 15 amino acids long. CDR3 residues: CASSISGVGSYEQYF. The CDR3 bases are TGTGCCAGTAGTATAAGCGGGGTAGGCTCCTACGAGCAGTACTTC. The variable domain in full, with the rest retrieved from reference TRBV19 and TRBJ2-7, is DGGITQSPKYLFRKEGQNVTLSCEQNLNHDAMYWYRQDPGQGLRLIYYSQIVNDFQKGDIAEGYSVSREKKESFPLTVTSAQKNPTAFYLCASSISGVGSYEQYFGPGTRLTVT.

The count of this clone is one. The gene calls are TRBV5-1 and TRBJ2-2, with 11 nucleotides matching TRBD2. V was clipped by 2 bases and J by 3 bases; unmatched bases: 6. The CDR3 covers 17 residues. Germline loops: CDR1 SGHRS, CDR2 YFSETQ. The CDR3 spells CASSLEGLAVYTGELFF. As DNA, the CDR3 is TGCGCCAGCAGCTTAGAGGGACTAGCGGTCTACACCGGGGAGCTGTTTTTT. The complete variable domain, with remaining parts taken from reference TRBV5-1 and TRBJ2-2, reads KAGVTQTPRYLIKTRGQQVTLSCSPISGHRSVSWYQQTPGQGLQFLFEYFSETQRNKGNFPGRFSGRQFSNSRSEMNVSTLELGDSALYLCASSLEGLAVYTGELFFGEGSRLTVL.

This chain links TRBV7-9 with TRBJ2-1; D is uncertain. V lost 2 bases, J lost 9 bases, and 5 bases lay in between. The CDR3 has 11 residues. Germline CDR1 SEHNR, CDR2 FQNEAQ (reference sequence). Written as DNA, the CDR3 is TGTGCCAGCAGCTTACGGAGTGAGCAGTTCTTC. Residues: CASSLRSEQFF.